This TCR beta chain comes out of a study of Ad26.COV2.S vaccination and SARS-CoV-2 variants. Germline CDR1 and CDR2: LNHDA and SQIVND (reference sequence). V dropped 5 bases and J dropped 9 bases, with 14 bases sitting between them. The CDR3 has 13 residues. Here immunoSEQ multiplex PCR was the method, and the copy in TCRdb shows in-frame clones only, minus some. The table lists about 390,000 clones, around 85% of them singletons. As for treatment: over 15 received Ad26.COV2.S at low or high dose, single or two shots; roughly five received placebo; per-sample allocation not given. On day 63 after the first injection, vaccine and placebo recipients gave samples.

This material consisted of peripheral blood, taken in a trial of Ad26.COV2.S vaccine versus placebo. The chain is built from TRBV19 and TRBJ2-1, with D hard to call. This TCR came from a person between 18 and 65 years old who received the Ad26.COV2.S COVID-19 vaccine or a placebo. CDR3 nucleotide sequence: TGTGCCAGTAGTGCCACAGTAGTTGGTGAGCAGTTCTTC. It specifies CASSATVVGEQFF.